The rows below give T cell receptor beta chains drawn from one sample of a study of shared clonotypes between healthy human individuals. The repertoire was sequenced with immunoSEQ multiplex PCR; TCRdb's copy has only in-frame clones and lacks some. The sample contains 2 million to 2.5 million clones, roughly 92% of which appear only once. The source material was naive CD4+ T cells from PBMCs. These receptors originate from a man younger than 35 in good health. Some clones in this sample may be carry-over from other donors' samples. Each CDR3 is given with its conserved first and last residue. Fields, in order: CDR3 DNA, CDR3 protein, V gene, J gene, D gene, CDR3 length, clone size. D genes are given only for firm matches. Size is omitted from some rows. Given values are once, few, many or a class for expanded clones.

TGTGCCAGCAGTATACAGGGCAACTATGGCTACACCTTC	CASSIQGNYGYTF	TRBV28	TRBJ1-2	NA	13	NA
TGCGCCAGCAGCTTATTCCGGAGGGGGGGTGAGCAGTTCTTC	CASSLFRRGGEQFF	TRBV5-1	TRBJ2-1	NA	14	NA
TGCGCCAGCAGAAGGACAGGGGGCTCCTCTGCCGGTGAGCAGTACTTC	CASRRTGGSSAGEQYF	TRBV10-1	TRBJ2-7	TRBD1	16	once
TGTGCCAGCAGTTGGGGGGTTGGAAACACCATATATTTT	CASSWGVGNTIYF	TRBV2	TRBJ1-3	NA	13	NA
TGTGCCAGCAGCTTAAGTAGGACGGGGGAAAAACTGTTTTTT	CASSLSRTGEKLFF	TRBV7-2	TRBJ1-4	NA	14	NA
TGTGCCAGCTTGGACAGGGGGCATACCGGGGAGCTGTTTTTT	CASLDRGHTGELFF	TRBV2	TRBJ2-2	TRBD1	14	NA
TGTGCCAGCAGTCCAGGGGAAGAGACCCAGTACTTC	CASSPGEETQYF	TRBV6-5	TRBJ2-5	NA	12	once
TGTGCCAGCACCCAGGGGGCTGTGCATGAGCAGTTCTTC	CASTQGAVHEQFF	TRBV25-1	TRBJ2-1	TRBD1	13	NA
TGTGCCAGCACTACTTTTCACAGCCAAGAGACCCAGTACTTC	CASTTFHSQETQYF	TRBV5-4	TRBJ2-5	NA	14	NA
TGTGCCAGCAGCTTTGGGGGGGTCTCGAGGGAGCAGTACTTC	CASSFGGVSREQYF	TRBV5-6	TRBJ2-7	TRBD2	14	NA
TGTGCCAGCGCGCCGGAGCAGCAAGAGACCCAGTACTTC	CASAPEQQETQYF	TRBV18	TRBJ2-5	NA	13	NA
TGCGCCAGCAAACAGTCTACGGGCAGCAATCAGCCCCAGCATTTT	CASKQSTGSNQPQHF	TRBV5-1	TRBJ1-5	NA	15	NA
TGTGCCATCCAGGGGGAGGACAGACCTAGCAATCAGCCCCAGCATTTT	CAIQGEDRPSNQPQHF	TRBV28	TRBJ1-5	TRBD1	16	NA
TGCGCCAGCAGCCCAGCCTGGCTCGGGGCTGAAGCTTTCTTT	CASSPAWLGAEAFF	TRBV5-1	TRBJ1-1	NA	14	few
TGTGCCACGAAGTGGGGGACAGATACGCAGTATTTT	CATKWGTDTQYF	TRBV19	TRBJ2-3	NA	12	NA
TGCGCCAGCAGCCCAGACAGGGGAACCGGGGAGCTGTTTTTT	CASSPDRGTGELFF	TRBV5-1	TRBJ2-2	TRBD1	14	NA
TGCGCCAGCAGACTAGGCGTATGGGGGTCCCAGATCGCCCAGCATTTT	CASRLGVWGSQIAQHF	TRBV5-1	TRBJ1-5	NA	16	NA
TGTGCCAGCTCCCCTTGGGAAGGGACTAATGAAAAACTGTTTTTT	CASSPWEGTNEKLFF	TRBV18	TRBJ1-4	NA	15	NA
TGTGCCAGCAGTTTAGGGAGAGCTATGAACACTGAAGCTTTCTTT	CASSLGRAMNTEAFF	TRBV27	TRBJ1-1	NA	15	NA
TGTGCCAGCTCACCTGGAGGACAGTCCTATGGCTACACCTTC	CASSPGGQSYGYTF	TRBV18	TRBJ1-2	NA	14	NA
TGTGCCAGCAGCCAAACTTCTAGCGGGAGCGTTCCCACCGGGGAGCTGTTTTTT	CASSQTSSGSVPTGELFF	TRBV4-2	TRBJ2-2	TRBD2	18	NA
TGTGCCAGCAGCGGAGCTAGCGGACTTGGACCAGATACGCAGTATTTT	CASSGASGLGPDTQYF	TRBV11-3	TRBJ2-3	TRBD2	16	NA